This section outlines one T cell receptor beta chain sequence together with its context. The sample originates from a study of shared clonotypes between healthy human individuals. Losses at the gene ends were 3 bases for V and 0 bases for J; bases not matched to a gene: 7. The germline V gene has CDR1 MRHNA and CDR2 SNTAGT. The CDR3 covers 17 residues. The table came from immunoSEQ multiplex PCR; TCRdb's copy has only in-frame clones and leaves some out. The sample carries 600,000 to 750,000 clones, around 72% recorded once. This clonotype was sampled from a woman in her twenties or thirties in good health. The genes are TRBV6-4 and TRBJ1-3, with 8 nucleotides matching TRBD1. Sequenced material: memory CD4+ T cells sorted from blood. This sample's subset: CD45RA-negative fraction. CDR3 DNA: TGTGCCAGCAGTGATTCCAGGGGGCTAAACTCTGGAAACACCATATATTTT. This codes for CASSDSRGLNSGNTIYF.